This T cell receptor (beta chain) was found in a study of cytomegalovirus exposure and HLA in healthy donors. V lost 5 bases to trimming and J lost 3 bases, with 10 bases between them. CDR1 LGHNT and CDR2 FRNRAP come from the germline V gene. The CDR3 has 13 residues. Sequencing used immunoSEQ multiplex PCR; TCRdb keeps in-frame clones, though not all of them. This sample has approximately 160,000 clones, with approximately 86% found just once. The material sequenced was PBMCs. The chain couples TRBV12-5 to TRBJ2-5; TRBD2 might be the D (5 bases). This TCR was sampled from a woman aged 18-29 years in good health and CMV-seronegative. The CDR3 bases are TGTGCTAGTGGTCTAGCCCCGAAAGAGACCCAGTACTTC. Translating it yields CASGLAPKETQYF.